A single sample is the source of the 20 T cell receptor beta chains below, sequenced in a study of regulatory T cells in long-lasting Graves disease. The time point denotes: newly diagnosed GD, antithyroid drugs for less than 3 months. With RNA extracted from PBMCs as input, the TCR library was made. Sequencing libraries for TCR beta were prepared with iRepertoire HTBI primers and Arm-PCR of CDR3 regions. TCRdb re-called the multiplex PCR reads through MiXCR, storing one row per CDR3 protein. The sample consists of fewer than 450,000 distinct CDR3 sequences, approximately 15% of them appearing once. This sample also belongs to another study, concerning T cells in Graves' hyperthyroidism and ophthalmopathy.

The specimen was peripheral blood mononuclear cells (PBMCs), collected at new diagnosis, from a patient treated with antithyroid drugs. These receptor sequences come from a woman in her thirties or forties with Graves disease.

In this sample, this clonotype turned up a few times. This chain connects TRBV7-9 to TRBJ1-1; D perhaps matches TRBD1 (5 bases). The V end lost 6 bases, the J end lost 7 bases, and 9 bases lay between the germline ends. CDR3 size: 11 residues. Looked up from germline, CDR1 is SEHNR and CDR2 is FQNEAQ (reference sequence). The CDR3 is CASSYRGEAFF. CDR3 nucleotide sequence: TGTGCCAGCAGTTATAGGGGTGAAGCTTTCTTT.

This clonotype was counted at least ten times. The gene calls are TRBV2 and TRBJ1-5; D is unclear. Trimming removed 3 bases at V and 0 bases at J, with 6 bases between. CDR3 length: 14 amino acids. Germline V CDR1 and CDR2: SNHLY, FYNNEI. The CDR3 protein is CASSDRDSNQPQHF. The CDR3 DNA follows: TGTGCCAGCAGTGATAGGGATAGCAATCAGCCCCAGCATTTT.

This clonotype was recorded at least ten times. The chain recombines TRBV11-2 with TRBJ2-4, with TRBD1 matching over 10 bases. The J segment lost 6 bases and the V segment lost 2 bases, leaving 4 bases of the junction unmatched. The CDR3 is 15 amino acids. Germline CDR1 reads SGHAT; CDR2 reads FQNNGV. CDR3 protein: CASSLIRDRGNIQYF. The CDR3 DNA reads TGTGCCAGCAGCTTAATCCGGGACAGGGGAAACATTCAGTACTTC.

This clonotype was detected many times. This sequence joins TRBV6-5 and TRBJ1-3; a possible D gene is TRBD1 (5 bases). The V gene's germline CDR1 is MNHEY and CDR2 SVGAGI. This CDR3 region has 16 residues. V gave up 2 bases and J gave up 1 base, with 12 bases separating them. The CDR3 loop reads CASSYGGVSSGNTIYF. The CDR3 nucleotides are TGTGCCAGCAGTTACGGGGGGGTCTCTTCTGGAAACACCATATATTTT.

Note on this clonotype: This sequence may be a read error, since a much larger clone differs from it by one base. The rearrangement links TRBV7-9 to TRBJ2-1; D is perhaps TRBD2 (5 bases). Per the germline V gene, CDR1 is SEHNR and CDR2 is FQNEAQ (reference sequence). Between the trimmed V and J ends, which lost 10 bases and 6 bases, there was a span of 19 bases. The CDR3 sequence is 14 residues long. The CDR3 region is CATTPGFASNEQFF. CDR3 in DNA: TGTGCCACCACCCCGGGGTTCGCCTCCAATGAGCAGTTCTTC.

The chain is built from TRBV19 and TRBJ2-2; TRBD2 aligns across 11 bases. Looked up from germline, CDR1 is LNHDA and CDR2 is SQIVND (reference sequence). The CDR3 loop spans 15 amino acids. V lost 8 bases and J lost 8; bases outside the gene matches: 10. Written as DNA, the CDR3 is TGTGCCAGTGGGGGGACTAGCGGCCCAGGGGGGGAGCTGTTTTTT. Translation: CASGGTSGPGGELFF.

This clonotype appeared many times. This chain links TRBV29-1 with TRBJ2-7; perhaps TRBD1 as D (6 bases). The CDR3 has 14 amino acids. Trimming took 4 bases from V and 5 from J, leaving 18 bases between them. Germline V gene data show CDR1 as SQVTM and CDR2 as ANQGSEA. In DNA, the CDR3 is TGCAGCGTTGCCCGGACAGCATCCGTCGACGAGCAGTACTTC. Translating gives CSVARTASVDEQYF.

The gene calls are TRBV10-3 and TRBJ2-5; possible D gene TRBD1, 6 bases. This CDR3 comprises 15 residues. Per the germline V gene, CDR1 is ENHRY and CDR2 is SYGVKD. Trimming pared 4 bases from V and 1 base from J, leaving 13 bases between. This chain's CDR3 is CAISGSATGQETQYF. The CDR3 DNA sequence: TGTGCCATCAGTGGCTCGGCGACAGGCCAAGAGACCCAGTACTTC.

This clonotype was counted at least ten times. V gene TRBV12-3 or TRBV12-4 combines with J gene TRBJ2-3; D ambiguous. Trimming removed 4 bases from V and 4 bases from J, with 3 bases in between. This CDR3 spans 11 amino acids. CDR3 sequence (DNA): TGTGCCAGCAGTTCTGCAGATACGCAGTATTTT. Translating it yields CASSSADTQYF.

This clonotype was recorded at least ten times. The chain recombines TRBV11-1 with TRBJ2-3; 9 bases are a match to TRBD2. The germline CDR1 and CDR2 sequences are SGHAT and FQDESV (reference sequence). Trimming removed 4 bases from V and 4 bases from J; junction bases left unmatched: 6. The length of the CDR3 is 15 residues. The CDR3 loop reads CASSSTSGPADTQYF. The CDR3 DNA is TGTGCCAGCAGCTCGACTAGCGGCCCCGCAGATACGCAGTATTTT.

The sample holds many counts of this clonotype. V gene TRBV7-3 combines with J gene TRBJ2-1; the D is unclear. V was cut by 4 bases and J by 10 bases, with 8 bases left in between. Germline V lookup: CDR1 SGHTA, CDR2 FQGTGA. The CDR3 is 11 residues long. The CDR3 DNA follows: TGTGCCAGCAGCTCGGGTATAGAGCAGTTCTTC. Residues: CASSSGIEQFF.

The table lists this clonotype with many counts. CDR3 loop: CASTSGSWETQYF. The CDR3 coding sequence is TGTGCCAGCACGAGCGGGAGTTGGGAGACCCAGTACTTC. The V and J genes are TRBV12-3 or TRBV12-4 and TRBJ2-5; the match to TRBD2 covers 8 bases. V lost 7 bases and J lost 5; bases outside the gene matches: 6. There are 13 residues in the CDR3.

This clonotype has a handful of counts. The chain carries TRBV12-3 or TRBV12-4 and TRBJ1-5; D remains unclear. Between the trimmed V and J ends, which lost 4 bases and 0 bases, there was a span of 16 bases. The CDR3 covers 17 residues. CDR3 coding DNA: TGTGCCAGCAGTTCGGTGGATTCCACCTATAGCAATCAGCCCCAGCATTTT. The encoded protein is CASSSVDSTYSNQPQHF.

The chain combines TRBV12-3 or TRBV12-4 with TRBJ1-4; D call uncertain. The CDR3 is 12 amino acids. Trimming removed 3 bases at V and 7 bases at J, with 6 bases between. Written as DNA, the CDR3 is TGTGCCAGCAGTTTTTCGGGTGAAAAACTGTTTTTT. The encoded protein is CASSFSGEKLFF.

The chain has TRBV28 and TRBJ2-7; the match to TRBD1 covers 7 bases. V lost 5 bases, J lost 3 bases, and 10 bases stayed unmatched. Germline CDR1 MDHEN, CDR2 SYDVKM. This CDR3 contains 15 residues. The CDR3 DNA follows: TGTGCCAGCAGTCGCCCCGGGACAGCACTCTACGAGCAGTACTTC. It specifies CASSRPGTALYEQYF.

The chain combines TRBV6-2 or TRBV6-3 with TRBJ1-5; D is undetermined. The CDR3 loop spans 13 amino acids. Trimming removed 2 bases from V and 5 bases from J, with 7 bases in between. Germline V gene sequence: CDR1 MNHEY, CDR2 SVGEGT. The CDR3 bases are TGTGCCAGCAGTTACGGAAGGGATCAGCCCCAGCATTTT. This gives the protein CASSYGRDQPQHF.

This clonotype was seen only a few times. The chain carries TRBV11-2 and TRBJ2-2; D remains ambiguous. This CDR3 spans 12 amino acids. The ends were cut back, 5 bases at V and 6 bases at J, with 7 bases in the middle. Germline V CDR1 and CDR2: SGHAT, FQNNGV. CDR3 amino acids: CASSRYSGELFF. The CDR3 DNA reads TGTGCCAGCAGCCGGTACTCCGGGGAGCTGTTTTTT.

The chain has TRBV2 and TRBJ1-3; D is unresolved. The CDR3 is 15 residues long. The germline gives CDR1 SNHLY, CDR2 FYNNEI. V lost 11 bases and J 0 bases, leaving 17 bases between the germline ends. CDR3 protein: CAAQFRAGSGNTIYF. The CDR3 DNA follows: TGTGCCGCGCAGTTCCGGGCGGGCTCTGGAAACACCATATATTTT. The whole variable domain, filled in from reference TRBV2 and TRBJ1-3, reads EPEVTQTPSHQVTQMGQEVILRCVPISNHLYFYWYRQILGQKVEFLVSFYNNEISEKSEIFDDQFSVERPDGSNFTLKIRSTKLEDSAMYFCAAQFRAGSGNTIYFGEGSWLTVV.

As regards this clonotype: This likely traces to a read error, being one base from a far larger clone. The conserved phenylalanine or tryptophan is not found at the CDR3 terminus, so this likely reflects a read error. The chain couples TRBV9 to TRBJ2-1; D is ambiguous. The end of the DNA is better explained by TRBJ2-5, so the J call may be wrong. This CDR3 comprises 13 residues. The germline CDR1 and CDR2 sequences are SGDLS and YYNGEE. The CDR3 region has the DNA TGTGCCAGCAGCGGCCATCTCCAAGAGACCCAGTACTTG. Its translation is CASSGHLQETQYL.

This clonotype showed up just once. This may be a read error, as it is one base from a much larger clone. V is TRBV30 and J is TRBJ2-1, with 15 bases matching TRBD2. There are 14 residues in the CDR3. The germline V gene has CDR1 GTSNPN and CDR2 SVGIG (reference sequence). Losses at the gene ends were 3 bases for V and 8 bases for J; bases not matched to a gene: 2. The CDR3 nucleotides read TGTGCCTGGAGCGGACTAGCGGGAGGGTATGAGCAGTTCTTC. This codes for CAWSGLAGGYEQFF. Full variable domain (missing parts from reference TRBV30 and TRBJ2-1): SQTIHQWPATLVQPVGSPLSLECTVEGTSNPNLYWYRQAAGRGLQLLFYSVGIGQISSEVPQNLSASRPQDRQFILSSKKLLLSDSGFYLCAWSGLAGGYEQFFGPGTRLTVL.